This section outlines one T cell receptor (beta chain) sequence together with its context. Its matching antigen is unknown. No conserved phenylalanine or tryptophan is present at the end of the CDR3, so a read error is the likely explanation. This sample was included in a study of tumor-infiltrating lymphocytes in primary liver carcinoma. V was trimmed by 5 bases and J by 4 bases, leaving 17 bases between them. This CDR3 spans 15 amino acids. Whole-study findings and limits: Tumor top-250-clone fraction significantly exceeded that of blood (p = 0.039). It was tumor-adjacent and tumor-blood pairs that overlapped less than tumor region pairs did.

For blood RNA, unsorted whole blood served as the source, and germline DNA was extracted too. Production of TCR beta cDNA used roughly 0.55 ug total RNA together with a constant-region primer. Amplification in three nested multiplex PCR rounds with slightly modified ARM-PCR gave rise to TCR beta libraries. For approximately 11 cycles apiece, the opening two PCR rounds ran with TRBV1-TRBV30 forward primers and a C-beta reverse primer. TCRdb itself ran the multiplex PCR reads through MiXCR, one entry per CDR3 protein. In the table there are under 200,000 distinct CDR3 sequences, about 61% of which are singletons.

This clonotype was obtained from a woman in her fifties or sixties with primary liver carcinoma and hepatitis B virus infection. The sample comprised peripheral blood. The chain combines TRBV12-3 or TRBV12-4 with TRBJ1-2, with D perhaps matching TRBD1 (5 bases). The CDR3 here is CASSIQGRAVYGYTS. CDR3 coding DNA: TGTGCCAGCAGTATCCAGGGCAGGGCCGTCTATGGCTACACCTCC.